This TCR beta chain was captured by sequencing in a study of shared clonotypes between healthy human individuals. Study-wide context: Researchers assigned three CD4 naive, three CD4 memory, two CD8 naive and one CD8 memory plate to each donor.

The naive CD8 population came from CD45RO-negative cells selected for CCR7, without terminally differentiated effector memory CD45RA+ cells. As for this clone: Its cognate antigen is unknown.

Whole-study findings and limits: Naive subsets generally exceeded memory subsets in estimated richness.

Clones were sequenced by immunoSEQ multiplex PCR, and TCRdb holds only the in-frame ones, with some missing. The data contain around 2.1 million clones, about 93% of them singletons. The sequence came from a man between 18 and 29 years old in good health. Some clones in this sample may be carry-over from other donors' samples. What was sequenced was naive CD8+ T cells from PBMCs.

DNA of the CDR3: TGTGCCAGCAGCCAAGGTGGTTACAGGGGGCAAGGCGACGAGCAGTACTTC. Translated, it gives CASSQGGYRGQGDEQYF. The chain is built from TRBV14 and TRBJ2-7, with 9 bases matching TRBD1. The CDR3 spans 17 residues. V lost 1 base to trimming and J lost 5 bases; unmatched junction nucleotides: 12. Germline assignment: CDR1 SGHDN and CDR2 FVKESK.